These 10 T cell receptor beta chains came from one sample sequenced in a study of blood T cell repertoires in COVID-19. Sequencing used immunoSEQ multiplex PCR; TCRdb keeps in-frame clones, though not all of them. Of a few hundred thousand clones listed, roughly nine tenths were seen once; the top ten hold around 7.9%. The material sequenced was PBMCs or T cells enriched from blood (not recorded which). Source of these receptors: a woman aged 60-70 years who had recovered from COVID-19.

This chain links TRBV5-5 with TRBJ2-3, with D hard to call. Germline CDR1 and CDR2: SGHKS and YYEKEE (reference sequence). The CDR3 is 14 residues long. Trimming took 2 bases from V and 0 from J, leaving 7 bases between them. This CDR3 reads CASSFRYSTDTQYF. The CDR3 DNA is TGTGCCAGCAGCTTTCGGTACAGCACAGATACGCAGTATTTT. Full variable domain (missing parts from reference TRBV5-5 and TRBJ2-3): DAGVTQSPTHLIKTRGQQVTLRCSPISGHKSVSWYQQVLGQGPQFIFQYYEKEERGRGNFPDRFSARQFPNYSSELNVNALLLGDSALYLCASSFRYSTDTQYFGPGTRLTVL.

This clone occurred once. The chain recombines TRBV5-5 with TRBJ2-7, with 10 bases matching TRBD2. There are 16 residues in the CDR3. Looked up from germline, CDR1 is SGHKS and CDR2 is YYEKEE (reference sequence). V was clipped by 2 bases and J by 2 bases; unmatched bases: 7. The CDR3 sequence is CASSFVASGGTYEQYF. As DNA, the CDR3 is TGTGCCAGCAGCTTCGTCGCTAGCGGGGGAACCTACGAGCAGTACTTC.

The V call is TRBV29-1, the J call TRBJ1-6; 10 bases agree with TRBD1. This CDR3 has 14 residues. The ends lost 6 bases at V and 4 bases at J; junction bases unmatched: 3. Germline V lookup: CDR1 SQVTM, CDR2 ANQGSEA. DNA of the CDR3: TGCAGCGTGGGGACAGGGGTTTATAATTCACCCCTCCACTTT. Its translation is CSVGTGVYNSPLHF.

The CDR3 sequence is CASSYGQEFYYGYTF. For the CDR3, the DNA is TGTGCCAGCAGTTACGGACAGGAATTTTATTATGGCTACACCTTC. The chain couples TRBV6-5 to TRBJ1-2; 7 bases are shared with TRBD1. There are 15 residues in the CDR3. Trimming removed 2 bases from V and 5 bases from J; junction bases left unmatched: 8. Germline V gene sequence: CDR1 MNHEY, CDR2 SVGAGI.

The J gene is TRBJ2-2, the V gene TRBV2, with D possibly TRBD1 on 5 matching bases. Per the germline V gene, CDR1 is SNHLY and CDR2 is FYNNEI. V lost 5 bases and J 3 bases, leaving 10 bases between the germline ends. The CDR3 is 14 amino acids. For the CDR3, the DNA is TGTGCCAGCAGTAGTAGGGGTGACACCGGGGAGCTGTTTTTT. Protein: CASSSRGDTGELFF.

CDR3 bases: TGTGCCAGCAGCTTAGGGTTAGCGGGGGGGCCCTACAATGAGCAGTTCTTC. Translation: CASSLGLAGGPYNEQFF. The V call is TRBV11-2, the J call TRBJ2-1, with 11 bases aligning to TRBD2. Germline V CDR1 and CDR2: SGHAT, FQNNGV. J gave up 2 bases and V 1 base, and 4 bases lay outside the gene matches. The CDR3 runs 17 residues. Supplemented by reference TRBV11-2 and TRBJ2-1, the full variable domain reads EAGVAQSPRYKIIEKRQSVAFWCNPISGHATLYWYQQILGQGPKLLIQFQNNGVVDDSQLPKDRFSAERLKGVDSTLKIQPAKLEDSAVYLCASSLGLAGGPYNEQFFGPGTRLTVL.

V is TRBV11-3 and J is TRBJ1-4; 9 nucleotides match TRBD1. V shed 2 bases and J 7 bases; nucleotides not matched to a gene: 2. Looked up from germline, CDR1 is SGHNT and CDR2 is YENEEA. The CDR3 totals 14 residues. The CDR3 loop is CASSLTGGSEKLFF. The CDR3 DNA sequence: TGTGCCAGCAGCTTAACAGGGGGCTCTGAAAAACTGTTTTTT.

Here the CDR3 reads CASSEPGQGTSYNSPLHF. In nucleotides, the CDR3 is TGCGCCAGCAGCGAGCCGGGACAGGGGACCTCCTATAATTCACCCCTCCACTTT. The rearrangement joins TRBV5-1 to TRBJ1-6; 10 bases map to TRBD1. This CDR3 contains 18 residues. Germline V gives CDR1 SGHRS, CDR2 YFSETQ. Trimming cost V 4 bases and J 0 bases; bases outside gene matches: 7.

V usage is TRBV5-1 and J usage is TRBJ1-1; no reliable D call. From germline, CDR1 is SGHRS and CDR2 YFSETQ. The CDR3 contains 14 residues. Between the trimmed V and J ends, which lost 4 bases and 3 bases, there was a span of 13 bases. The CDR3: CASSLSTRYTEAFF. The CDR3 region has the DNA TGCGCCAGCAGCCTTTCAACCAGGTACACTGAAGCTTTCTTT.

V gene TRBV6-4 combines with J gene TRBJ1-6; possibly TRBD1 for D (5 bases). This CDR3 has 16 amino acids. With 7 bases removed from V and 5 bases from J, the gap between germline ends came to 18 bases. CDR1 is MRHNA and CDR2 is SNTAGT in the germline V gene. The DNA of the CDR3 is TGTGCCAGCACTTGGTTGGACACCACGCATAATTCACCCCTCCACTTT. Translating gives CASTWLDTTHNSPLHF.